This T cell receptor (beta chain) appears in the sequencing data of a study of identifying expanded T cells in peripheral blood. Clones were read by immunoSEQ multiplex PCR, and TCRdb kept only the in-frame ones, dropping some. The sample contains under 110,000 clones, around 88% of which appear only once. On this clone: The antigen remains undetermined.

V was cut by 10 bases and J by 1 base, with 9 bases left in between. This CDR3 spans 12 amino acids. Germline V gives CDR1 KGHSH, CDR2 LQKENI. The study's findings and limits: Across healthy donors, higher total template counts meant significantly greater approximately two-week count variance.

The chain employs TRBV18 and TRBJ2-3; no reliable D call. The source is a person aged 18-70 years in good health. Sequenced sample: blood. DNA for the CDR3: TGTGCCACAGACGACCGCACAGATACGCAGTATTTT. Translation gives CATDDRTDTQYF.